Listed below are T cell receptor beta chains from one sample, sequenced in a study of beta chain features in type 1 diabetes. Here immunoSEQ multiplex PCR was the method, and the copy in TCRdb shows in-frame clones only, minus some. The data show 200,000 to 250,000 clones, about 26% seen once. The sample was central memory CD4+ T cells from blood. The receptors come from a man aged 30-40 years in good health. Both conserved end residues are part of each CDR3. The order of the fields is clone size, J gene, V gene, D gene, CDR3 protein, CDR3 DNA. A D gene is named only where the DNA matches it firmly. The size field is filled for only some rows; it gives once, few, many or a size class.

.,TRBJ2-7,TRBV29-1,.,CSVEDGVLSYEQYF,TGCAGCGTTGAAGATGGGGTGCTCTCCTACGAGCAGTACTTC
.,TRBJ1-1,TRBV29-1,.,CSADRGLNTEAFF,TGCAGCGCCGATCGTGGGCTGAACACTGAAGCTTTCTTT
.,TRBJ2-7,TRBV6-7,.,CASSYSPVAGRSDEQYF,TGTGCCAGCAGTTACTCCCCCGTCGCGGGGAGATCGGACGAGCAGTACTTC
few,TRBJ2-5,TRBV18,TRBD1,CASSRPGGFQETQYF,TGTGCCAGCTCGCGCCCAGGGGGCTTCCAAGAGACCCAGTACTTC
.,TRBJ2-1,TRBV7-9,.,CASSLEVRAGNEQFF,TGTGCCAGCAGCTTAGAGGTCAGGGCGGGCAATGAGCAGTTCTTC
few,TRBJ2-3,TRBV6-6,.,CASSMRAQDTQYF,TGTGCCAGCAGTATGCGGGCGCAGGATACGCAGTATTTT
.,TRBJ2-5,TRBV7-2,.,CASSSQIGPQETQYF,TGTGCCAGCAGCTCTCAAATCGGCCCCCAAGAGACCCAGTACTTC
few,TRBJ2-5,TRBV30,.,CAWKVLGETQYF,TGTGCCTGGAAGGTCCTGGGGGAGACCCAGTACTTC
.,TRBJ2-5,TRBV6-6,TRBD1,CASRGTGQGRVETQYF,TGTGCCAGCAGGGGCACGGGACAGGGGCGTGTAGAGACCCAGTACTTC
few,TRBJ2-1,TRBV7-2,TRBD2,CAGALAGYDNEQFF,TGTGCCGGTGCACTAGCGGGGTACGACAATGAGCAGTTCTTC
.,TRBJ2-1,TRBV5-6,TRBD2,CASSSWTSGTGEQFF,TGTGCCAGCAGCTCGTGGACTAGCGGGACCGGTGAGCAGTTCTTC
few,TRBJ2-1,TRBV11-2,.,CASSLGRESYNEQFF,TGTGCCAGCAGCTTAGGGCGGGAATCGTACAATGAGCAGTTCTTC
.,TRBJ2-2,TRBV18,.,CASSPPGPTNTGELFF,TGTGCCAGCTCACCACCGGGACCCACGAACACCGGGGAGCTGTTTTTT
.,TRBJ2-1,TRBV4-1,.,CASSQGGSPGLANEQFF,TGCGCCAGCAGCCAAGGAGGGAGTCCGGGTTTGGCCAATGAGCAGTTCTTC
.,TRBJ1-1,TRBV5-1,.,CASSPGTSSTEAFF,TGCGCCAGCAGCCCCGGGACCTCGAGCACTGAAGCTTTCTTT
.,TRBJ2-2,TRBV19,.,CASSLRHSGELFF,TGTGCCAGTAGTCTGCGACACTCCGGGGAGCTGTTTTTT
few,TRBJ2-3,TRBV6-4,TRBD2,CASSDLRGGSTDTQYF,TGTGCCAGCAGTGACCTACGGGGGGGGAGCACAGATACGCAGTATTTT
.,TRBJ2-7,TRBV10-3,TRBD1,CAISESRQGPSYEQYF,TGTGCCATCAGTGAGTCACGACAGGGCCCCTCCTACGAGCAGTACTTC
many,TRBJ2-5,TRBV2,.,CASGITGYRETQYF,TGTGCCAGCGGTATAACAGGGTACCGCGAGACCCAGTACTTC
.,TRBJ2-2,TRBV30,.,CAWSEPRGELFF,TGTGCCTGGAGTGAGCCCCGCGGGGAGCTGTTTTTT
.,TRBJ2-5,TRBV28,.,CASSFRNQETQYF,TGTGCCAGCAGTTTTCGGAATCAAGAGACCCAGTACTTC
.,TRBJ2-7,TRBV5-4,TRBD2,CASSSGTNYEQYF,TGTGCCAGCAGCTCCGGGACTAACTACGAGCAGTACTTC
few,TRBJ2-1,TRBV1,.,CTSSPGGDYNEQFF,TGCACCAGCAGCCCGGGCGGGGATTACAATGAGCAGTTCTTC
.,TRBJ2-2,TRBV29-1,.,CSVVFGVNTGELFF,TGCAGCGTTGTATTTGGGGTAAACACCGGGGAGCTGTTTTTT
.,TRBJ1-4,TRBV30,TRBD1,CAWSVQGEKLFF,TGTGCCTGGAGTGTACAGGGGGAAAAACTGTTTTTT
few,TRBJ2-2,TRBV4-3,TRBD2,CASSQWVPGTSGSSTGELFF,TGCGCCAGCAGCCAATGGGTCCCCGGGACTAGCGGGAGTTCCACCGGGGAGCTGTTTTTT
.,TRBJ2-7,TRBV5-1,.,CASSLGQGYDEQYF,TGCGCCAGCAGCTTGGGGCAGGGGTACGACGAGCAGTACTTC
few,TRBJ2-3,TRBV21-1,.,CASRERGFTDTQYF,TGTGCCAGCAGAGAGAGGGGATTCACAGATACGCAGTATTTT
.,TRBJ2-2,TRBV7-2,.,CASSLVGNARTGELFF,TGTGCCAGCAGCTTAGTCGGGAATGCGCGCACCGGGGAGCTGTTTTTT
few,TRBJ2-5,TRBV2,TRBD2,CASSPTSSGTQYF,TGTGCCAGCAGTCCGACTAGCTCGGGGACCCAGTACTTC
many,TRBJ2-1,TRBV5-6,TRBD2,CASSPNLWSSGGYLEQFF,TGTGCCAGCAGCCCCAACCTTTGGAGTAGCGGGGGGTACCTAGAGCAGTTCTTC
few,TRBJ2-1,TRBV7-2,.,CASSSNSGSYNEQFF,TGTGCCAGCAGCTCGAATAGCGGTTCCTACAATGAGCAGTTCTTC
many,TRBJ2-5,TRBV7-9,.,CASSPGQTQYF,TGTGCCAGCAGCCCAGGACAGACCCAGTACTTC
.,TRBJ2-5,TRBV27,TRBD1,CASRVTGVHQETQYF,TGTGCCAGCAGGGTGACAGGGGTTCACCAAGAGACCCAGTACTTC
few,TRBJ2-2,TRBV18,.,CASSPQQGTFYGELFF,TGTGCCAGCTCACCACAACAGGGAACTTTCTACGGGGAGCTGTTTTTT
few,TRBJ2-1,TRBV7-2,TRBD2,CASGQPGLGTNEQFF,TGTGCCAGCGGTCAGCCGGGACTAGGGACCAATGAGCAGTTCTTC
few,TRBJ2-1,TRBV5-1,TRBD2,CASSLLAGGTPQQFF,TGCGCCAGCAGCTTACTAGCGGGAGGTACGCCACAGCAGTTCTTC
.,TRBJ1-4,TRBV30,TRBD1,CAWKGAANEKLFF,TGTGCTTGGAAGGGGGCTGCTAATGAAAAACTGTTTTTT
.,TRBJ1-2,TRBV5-6,TRBD1,CASSLVGTDGYTF,TGTGCCAGCAGCTTGGTCGGGACAGATGGCTACACCTTC
.,TRBJ2-1,TRBV7-2,.,CASSSVGARDHNEQFF,TGTGCCAGCAGCTCGGTCGGGGCGCGGGATCACAATGAGCAGTTCTTC
few,TRBJ2-2,TRBV29-1,.,CSVEAANTGELFF,TGCAGCGTTGAGGCCGCGAACACCGGGGAGCTGTTTTTT
.,TRBJ2-6,TRBV6-5,.,CASRPSGANVLTF,TGTGCCAGCAGACCATCTGGGGCCAACGTCCTGACTTTC
many,TRBJ2-7,TRBV19,.,CASSSLDANEQYF,TGTGCCAGTAGTTCCCTTGACGCGAACGAGCAGTACTTC
.,TRBJ2-7,TRBV28,.,CASSLLASEQYF,TGTGCCAGCAGTTTGCTCGCCAGCGAGCAGTACTTC